Listed below are T cell receptor beta chains from one sample, sequenced in a study of CD8 T cells in Susac syndrome. TCRdb reprocessed the immunoSEQ multiplex PCR reads via MiXCR and lists one record per CDR3 protein. The repertoire includes 150,000 to 200,000 distinct CDR3 sequences, less than 95% of them detected once, and 0.1% sits in the top ten. Sample: CD4+ T cells from PBMCs. These receptors all come from a human donor in good health. Both conserved end residues are part of each CDR3. The D gene is left open where the match is weak. Only some rows state a clone size, as once, few, many or a class for expanded clones.

V,D,J,size,DNA,CDR3
TRBV7-2,.,TRBJ2-2,.,TGTGCCAGCAGCTTAGTCGGTAGTGCTGGGGAGCTGTTTTTT,CASSLVGSAGELFF
TRBV18,.,TRBJ2-5,.,TGTGCCAGCTCACCTAAGGGGGAGACCCAGTACTTC,CASSPKGETQYF
TRBV29-1,.,TRBJ1-3,.,TGCAGCGGAACCACGTCTGGAAACACCATATATTTT,CSGTTSGNTIYF
TRBV9,.,TRBJ2-1,.,TGTGCCAGCAGCTTACAAGGCTATGAGCAGTTCTTC,CASSLQGYEQFF
TRBV11-1,.,TRBJ2-7,.,TGTGCCAGCAGCTTAGAGGCCAGAGCCTACGAGCAGTACTTC,CASSLEARAYEQYF
TRBV7-3,.,TRBJ2-3,.,TGTGCCAGCAGCTTCCAGGCGGGGATGGAAGATACGCAGTATTTT,CASSFQAGMEDTQYF
TRBV7-2,TRBD1,TRBJ1-1,.,TGTGCCAGCAGCTCCCGGACAGGGACTGAAGCTTTCTTT,CASSSRTGTEAFF
TRBV27,.,TRBJ2-2,few,TGTGCCAGCAGTTTATTGGGGACCGGGGAGCTGTTTTTT,CASSLLGTGELFF
TRBV20-1,.,TRBJ2-7,.,TGCAGTGCTACGAGTACGAACGAGCAGTACTTC,CSATSTNEQYF
TRBV20-1,.,TRBJ2-1,.,TGCAGTGCTCTCGTCTACAATGAGCAGTTCTTC,CSALVYNEQFF
TRBV27,.,TRBJ1-2,.,TGTGCCAGCGGTAGGGTGGGGCCTAACTATGGCTACACCTTC,CASGRVGPNYGYTF